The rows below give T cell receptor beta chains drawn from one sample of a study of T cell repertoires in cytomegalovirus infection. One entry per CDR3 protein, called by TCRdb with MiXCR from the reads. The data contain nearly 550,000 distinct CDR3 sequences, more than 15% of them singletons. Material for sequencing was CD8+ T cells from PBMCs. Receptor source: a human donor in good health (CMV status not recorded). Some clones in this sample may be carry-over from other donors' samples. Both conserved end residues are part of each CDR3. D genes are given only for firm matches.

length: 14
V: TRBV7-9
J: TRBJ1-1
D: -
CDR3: CASSVPGPNTEAFF

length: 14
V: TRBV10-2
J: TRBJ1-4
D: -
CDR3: CASSDPVEDEKLFF

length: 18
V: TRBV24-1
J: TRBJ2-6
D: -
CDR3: CATSDSRGRNSGANVLTF

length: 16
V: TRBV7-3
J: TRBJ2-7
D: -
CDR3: CASSLTGGAAKGGQYF

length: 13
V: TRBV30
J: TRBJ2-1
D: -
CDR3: CTWSVQANNEQFF

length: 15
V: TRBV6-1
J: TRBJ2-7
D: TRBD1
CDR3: CASSVLGQGWDEQYF

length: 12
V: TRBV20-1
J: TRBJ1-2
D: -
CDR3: CSASGGSYGYTF

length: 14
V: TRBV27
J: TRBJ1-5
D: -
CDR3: CATQDRFSNQPQHF

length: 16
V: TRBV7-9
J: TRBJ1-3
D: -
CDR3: CASSPKLTGSGNTIYF

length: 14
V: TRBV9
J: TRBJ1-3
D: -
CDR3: CASRDGAQGNTIYF

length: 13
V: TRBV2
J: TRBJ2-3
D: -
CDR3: CASERDPPDTQYF

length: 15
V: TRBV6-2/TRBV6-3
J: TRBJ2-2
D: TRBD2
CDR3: CASSYSREGTGELFF

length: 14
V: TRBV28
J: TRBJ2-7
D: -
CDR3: CASSFRMSSYEQYF